Presented here are 24 T cell receptor beta chains from one specimen sequenced in a study of blood T cell repertoires in COVID-19. The repertoire was sequenced with immunoSEQ multiplex PCR; TCRdb's copy has only in-frame clones and lacks some. The sample has about 51,000 clones, 75% to 95% seen once. The sequencing input was peripheral blood. The receptor source for this set is a man in his forties or fifties with acute or convalescent COVID-19.

The V call is TRBV15, the J call TRBJ1-3; unclear D gene. V gave up 1 base and J gave up 0 bases, with 10 bases separating them. The germline V gene encodes CDR1 LNHNV and CDR2 YYDKDF (reference sequence). The CDR3 sequence is 16 residues long. CDR3 DNA sequence: TGTGCCACCAGCAGAGGACTTTCAAGCTCTGGAAACACCATATATTTT. This codes for CATSRGLSSSGNTIYF. Filled out from reference TRBV15 and TRBJ1-3, the complete variable domain reads DAMVIQNPRYQVTQFGKPVTLSCSQTLNHNVMYWYQQKSSQAPKLLFHYYDKDFNNEADTPDNFQSRRPNTSFCFLDIRSPGLGDTAMYLCATSRGLSSSGNTIYFGEGSWLTVV.

This clone appeared a few times. This chain connects TRBV30 to TRBJ2-2, with 13 bases identical to TRBD2. Trimming cost V 4 bases and J 4 bases; bases outside gene matches: 6. Germline CDR1 reads GTSNPN; CDR2 reads SVGIG (reference sequence). The length of the CDR3 is 16 residues. For the CDR3, the DNA is TGTGCCTGGATCGGACTAGCGGGGGCCCCCACCGGGGAGCTGTTTTTT. It specifies CAWIGLAGAPTGELFF.

The CDR3 here is CASSRGWGTEAFF. In nucleotides, the CDR3 is TGTGCCAGCAGTCGAGGGTGGGGCACTGAAGCTTTCTTT. The V and J genes are TRBV12-3 or TRBV12-4 and TRBJ1-1; D remains unclear. This CDR3 is 13 amino acids long. V was pared by 5 bases and J by 4 bases, with 11 bases between.

This clone was observed a single time. The chain couples TRBV21-1 to TRBJ1-5; the table's D call of TRBD1 was not tested on the DNA. TRBV21-1 has pseudogene status. The CDR3 spans 13 residues. CDR3 sequence reads: CASSQGAGQPQHF. In DNA, the CDR3 is TGTGCCAGCAGTCAGGGGGCTGGTCAGCCCCAGCATTTT.

J is TRBJ1-5 and V is TRBV9; D is uncertain. V was clipped by 0 bases and J by 8 bases, with 9 bases between them. CDR3 length equals 13 residues. From germline, CDR1 is SGDLS and CDR2 YYNGEE. CDR3 protein: CASSVGAQKPQHF. CDR3 nucleotides: TGTGCCAGCAGCGTAGGGGCCCAAAAGCCCCAGCATTTT.

The J gene is TRBJ1-2, the V gene TRBV7-2, with 7 nucleotides matching TRBD1. The germline gives CDR1 SGHTA, CDR2 FQGNSA. The CDR3 consists of 14 residues. V lost 5 bases, J lost 8 bases, and 11 bases stayed unmatched. CDR3 protein: CASSPGQASRGYTF. The CDR3 bases are TGTGCCAGCAGCCCAGGACAGGCGAGTAGAGGCTACACCTTC.

This chain uses TRBV5-4 with TRBJ1-2; D is uncertain. The CDR3 covers 15 residues. The germline V gene encodes CDR1 SGHNT and CDR2 YYREEE (reference sequence). V lost 1 base to trimming and J lost 4 bases, with 14 bases between them. CDR3 sequence (DNA): TGTGCCAGCAGCTTGCAGTCAGGTAACCTCTATGGCTACACCTTC. Translating gives CASSLQSGNLYGYTF.

This clone occurred once. The chain uses TRBV6-1 and TRBJ1-2; D unclear. Germline values: CDR1 MNHNS, CDR2 SASEGT. The CDR3 contains 13 residues. Trimming shortened V by 3 bases and J by 4 bases, and 9 bases separated the two germline ends. The CDR3 region has the DNA TGTGCCAGCAGTGAGTCGGGAATCTATGGCTACACCTTC. It encodes CASSESGIYGYTF.

The chain couples TRBV7-3 to TRBJ1-1; D possibly corresponds to TRBD1 (5 bases). The ends were cut back, 6 bases at V and 1 base at J, with 18 bases in the middle. The germline CDR1 and CDR2 sequences are SGHTA and FQGTGA. The CDR3 contains 16 residues. CDR3 sequence (DNA): TGTGCCAGCAGGTTGGGCCGCGACAGACGGAACACTGAAGCTTTCTTT. It yields the protein CASRLGRDRRNTEAFF.

CDR3 DNA: TGTGCCAGCTCACCAAGGCAGGCTGATAGCAATCAGCCCCAGCATTTT. This translates into CASSPRQADSNQPQHF. The chain couples TRBV18 to TRBJ1-5; D remains unclear. The CDR3 is 16 residues long. Germline V gene sequence: CDR1 KGHSH, CDR2 LQKENI. Trimming removed 2 bases from V and 0 bases from J, with 11 bases in between.

The rearrangement links TRBV2 to TRBJ1-1; no clear D gene. Per the germline V gene, CDR1 is SNHLY and CDR2 is FYNNEI. V was pared by 3 bases and J by 4 bases, with 15 bases between. This CDR3 is 15 amino acids long. The DNA for the CDR3 is TGTGCCAGCAGTGAGTTTAAGGACTTGGGCACTGAAGCTTTCTTT. Translation: CASSEFKDLGTEAFF.

V gene TRBV19 combines with J gene TRBJ1-1; 7 nucleotides match TRBD1. The CDR3 has 14 amino acids. CDR1 is LNHDA, CDR2 SQIVND, per germline (reference sequence). The J segment lost 1 base and the V segment lost 4 bases, leaving 3 bases of the junction unmatched. The CDR3 bases are TGTGCCAGTAGTAAACAGGGGAGGAACACTGAAGCTTTCTTT. Protein product: CASSKQGRNTEAFF.

The chain employs TRBV20-1 and TRBJ1-2; TRBD1 matches 8 bases. V gave up 3 bases and J gave up 8 bases; unmatched junction bases: 8. This CDR3 is built from 13 residues. The germline CDR1 and CDR2 sequences are DFQATT and SNEGSKA (reference sequence). In DNA form, the CDR3 reads TGCAGTGCTAGTGTTCGACAGGGGAACGGCTACACCTTC. Amino acid sequence: CSASVRQGNGYTF.

Of note for this clone: In the same sample, other DNA sequences code for this CDR3. The chain carries TRBV9 and TRBJ1-1, with D perhaps matching TRBD1 (5 bases). V lost 2 bases and J 4 bases, leaving 12 bases between the germline ends. The CDR3 is made up of 14 amino acids. Germline values: CDR1 SGDLS, CDR2 YYNGEE. The CDR3 loop is CASSVGPGGTEAFF. The CDR3 region has the DNA TGTGCCAGCAGCGTTGGGCCGGGGGGCACTGAAGCTTTCTTT. Drawing the rest from reference TRBV9 and TRBJ1-1, the complete variable domain is DSGVTQTPKHLITATGQRVTLRCSPRSGDLSVYWYQQSLDQGLQFLIQYYNGEERAKGNILERFSAQQFPDLHSELNLSSLELGDSALYFCASSVGPGGTEAFFGQGTRLTVV.

This sequence joins TRBV2 and TRBJ1-5; 7 bases agree with TRBD1. Per the germline V gene, CDR1 is SNHLY and CDR2 is FYNNEI. V was pared by 3 bases and J by 1 base, with 9 bases of the junction left unmatched. The CDR3 extends over 17 amino acids. The CDR3 DNA sequence: TGTGCCAGCAGTGAGGAACAGACAGGGTTGAGCAATCAGCCCCAGCATTTT. Translation gives CASSEEQTGLSNQPQHF.

V and J are TRBV20-1 and TRBJ1-5, with D possibly TRBD1 on 6 matching bases. V was trimmed by 3 bases and J by 2 bases, leaving 14 bases between them. The CDR3 has 15 amino acids. Germline CDR1 DFQATT, CDR2 SNEGSKA (reference sequence). The CDR3 coding sequence is TGCAGTGCTAGTACCAGGGGCTCGGGCAATCAGCCCCAGCATTTT. Translation: CSASTRGSGNQPQHF.

This chain connects TRBV11-2 to TRBJ2-1; 8 bases map to TRBD2. The CDR3 sequence is 16 residues long. The germline V gene encodes CDR1 SGHAT and CDR2 FQNNGV. Trimming took 2 bases from V and 7 from J; bases not matched to a gene: 10. CDR3 sequence (DNA): TGTGCCAGCAGCTTAAGTTCGGGGGGGGCCGGTAATGAGCAGTTCTTC. The encoded protein is CASSLSSGGAGNEQFF. The full variable domain, in which reference TRBV11-2 and TRBJ2-1 provide the parts outside the CDR3, is EAGVAQSPRYKIIEKRQSVAFWCNPISGHATLYWYQQILGQGPKLLIQFQNNGVVDDSQLPKDRFSAERLKGVDSTLKIQPAKLEDSAVYLCASSLSSGGAGNEQFFGPGTRLTVL.

This clone has a single count. The V call is TRBV9, the J call TRBJ1-2, with 7 bases that match TRBD1. Trimming removed 4 bases from V and 7 bases from J; junction bases left unmatched: 10. Germline CDR1 is SGDLS and CDR2 is YYNGEE. The CDR3 runs 14 residues. The CDR3 DNA is TGTGCCAGCAGCTCCCCAGGGGGAGATCGTGGCTACACCTTC. It is translated as CASSSPGGDRGYTF. The whole variable domain, remainder taken from reference TRBV9 and TRBJ1-2, is DSGVTQTPKHLITATGQRVTLRCSPRSGDLSVYWYQQSLDQGLQFLIQYYNGEERAKGNILERFSAQQFPDLHSELNLSSLELGDSALYFCASSSPGGDRGYTFGSGTRLTVV.

The J gene is TRBJ1-6, the V gene TRBV19; D is ambiguous. The length of the CDR3 is 15 residues. Germline V gives CDR1 LNHDA, CDR2 SQIVND (reference sequence). V was pared by 3 bases and J by 7 bases, with 13 bases between. CDR3 DNA: TGTGCCAGTAGTATGTCCGAGAAAGTCAATTCACCCCTCCACTTT. Amino acid sequence: CASSMSEKVNSPLHF.

The chain uses TRBV2 and TRBJ1-1, with 9 positions matching TRBD1. This CDR3 spans 11 amino acids. V dropped 4 bases and J dropped 11; count of bases not matched to a gene: 2. Germline V gene data show CDR1 as SNHLY and CDR2 as FYNNEI. The CDR3 sequence is CASSGDRGAFF. CDR3 sequence (DNA): TGTGCCAGCAGTGGTGACAGGGGGGCTTTCTTT.

The rearrangement links TRBV7-9 to TRBJ1-2; D call uncertain. Trimming shortened V by 7 bases and J by 4 bases, and 16 bases separated the two germline ends. From germline, CDR1 is SEHNR and CDR2 FQNEAQ (reference sequence). The CDR3 has 14 residues. The CDR3 coding sequence is TGTGCCAGCACCCGCCAGACTGAGCTCTATGGCTACACCTTC. Protein: CASTRQTELYGYTF.

This clone appeared a few times. J is TRBJ1-1 and V is TRBV9, with 7 bases aligning to TRBD1. The germline gives CDR1 SGDLS, CDR2 YYNGEE. The J segment lost 2 bases and the V segment lost 4 bases, leaving 8 bases of the junction unmatched. The CDR3 runs 15 residues. The DNA of the CDR3 is TGTGCCAGCAGCCCTTCAGGGGGTACAAACACTGAAGCTTTCTTT. This translates into CASSPSGGTNTEAFF.

The chain employs TRBV30 and TRBJ2-1, with 9 bases lining up with TRBD2. This CDR3 has 17 amino acids. Germline values: CDR1 GTSNPN, CDR2 SVGIG (reference sequence). Germline trimming cut 8 bases from V and 1 base from J; bases unmatched to any gene: 15. The CDR3: CAHTGNSGGPSYNEQFF. In DNA, the CDR3 is TGTGCCCATACAGGGAATAGCGGGGGTCCTTCCTACAATGAGCAGTTCTTC.

This chain uses TRBV12-5 with TRBJ1-2; D is unresolved. Trimming shortened V by 2 bases and J by 4 bases, and 11 bases separated the two germline ends. This CDR3 has 14 amino acids. Germline CDR1 and CDR2: LGHNT and FRNRAP. CDR3 region: CASGLSGRGYGYTF. In nucleotides, the CDR3 is TGTGCTAGTGGTTTGTCCGGGCGGGGCTATGGCTACACCTTC.